The clone carrying this T cell receptor beta chain was seen a handful of times. What it binds is unknown. Using its own MiXCR run on the RT-PCR reads, TCRdb lists one record per CDR3 protein. This sample has about 180,000 distinct CDR3 sequences, with about 10% found just once. The data derive from a study of response to subunit inactivated influenza vaccine. V shed 5 bases and J 5 bases; nucleotides not matched to a gene: 9. This CDR3 has 15 residues. Findings and caveats of the study: Each seasonal flu vaccination may recruit only limited new T cells, authors suggested.

This sequence was found in a man aged 50 to 59 who received an inactivated influenza vaccine. This chain connects TRBV12-3 or TRBV12-4 to TRBJ2-7; 10 nucleotides line up with TRBD1. Sequencing was performed on non-naive T cells sorted from PBMCs, taken on the day of vaccination. CDR3 DNA: TGTGCCAGCAGTCCCAGGGGACAGGGGAGTCACGAGCAGTACTTC. Its protein is CASSPRGQGSHEQYF.